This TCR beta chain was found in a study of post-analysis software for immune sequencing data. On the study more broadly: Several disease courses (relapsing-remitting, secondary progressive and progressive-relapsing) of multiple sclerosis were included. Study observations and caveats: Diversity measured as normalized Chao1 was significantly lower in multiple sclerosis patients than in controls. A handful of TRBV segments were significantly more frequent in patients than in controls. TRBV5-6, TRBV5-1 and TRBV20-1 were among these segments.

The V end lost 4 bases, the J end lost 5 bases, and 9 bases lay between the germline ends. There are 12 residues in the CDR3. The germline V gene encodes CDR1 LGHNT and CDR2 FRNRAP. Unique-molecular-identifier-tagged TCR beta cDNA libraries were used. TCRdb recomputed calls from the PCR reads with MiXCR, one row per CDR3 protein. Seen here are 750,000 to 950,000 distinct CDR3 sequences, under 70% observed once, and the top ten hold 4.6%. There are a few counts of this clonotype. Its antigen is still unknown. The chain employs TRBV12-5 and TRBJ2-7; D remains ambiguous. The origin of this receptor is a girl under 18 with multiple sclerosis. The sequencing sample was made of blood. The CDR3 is CASGYGFDEQYF. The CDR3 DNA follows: TGTGCTAGTGGTTATGGGTTCGACGAGCAGTACTTC.